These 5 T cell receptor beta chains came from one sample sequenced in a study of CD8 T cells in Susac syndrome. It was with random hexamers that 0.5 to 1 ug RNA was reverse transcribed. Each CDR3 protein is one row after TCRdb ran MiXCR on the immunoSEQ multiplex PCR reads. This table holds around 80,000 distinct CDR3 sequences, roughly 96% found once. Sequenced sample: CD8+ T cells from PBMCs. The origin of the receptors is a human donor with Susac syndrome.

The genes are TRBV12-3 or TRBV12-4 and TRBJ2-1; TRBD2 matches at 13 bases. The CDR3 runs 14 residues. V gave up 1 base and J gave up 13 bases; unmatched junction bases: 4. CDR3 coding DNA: TGTGCCAGCAGTTTAGGGACTAGCGGGAGTAGTCAGTTCTTC. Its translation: CASSLGTSGSSQFF.

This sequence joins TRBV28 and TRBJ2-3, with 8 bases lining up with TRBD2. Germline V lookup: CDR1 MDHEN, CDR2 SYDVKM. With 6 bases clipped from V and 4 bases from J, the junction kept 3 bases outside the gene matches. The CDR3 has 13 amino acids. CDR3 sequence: CASRGGLADTQYF. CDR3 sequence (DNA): TGTGCCAGCAGGGGGGGACTAGCAGATACGCAGTATTTT.

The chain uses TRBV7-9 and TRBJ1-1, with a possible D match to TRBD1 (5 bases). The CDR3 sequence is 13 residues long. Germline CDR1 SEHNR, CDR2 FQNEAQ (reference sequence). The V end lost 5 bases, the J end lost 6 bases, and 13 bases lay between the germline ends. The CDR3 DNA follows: TGTGCCAGCAGCCCTAGGGGAGTGGCTGAAGCTTTCTTT. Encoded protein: CASSPRGVAEAFF.

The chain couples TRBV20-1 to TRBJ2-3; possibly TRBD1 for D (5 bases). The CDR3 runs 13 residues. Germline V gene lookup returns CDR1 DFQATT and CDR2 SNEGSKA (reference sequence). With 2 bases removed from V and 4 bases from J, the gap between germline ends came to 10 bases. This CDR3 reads CSARIQGSDTQYF. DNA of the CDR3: TGCAGTGCTAGAATCCAGGGATCAGATACGCAGTATTTT.

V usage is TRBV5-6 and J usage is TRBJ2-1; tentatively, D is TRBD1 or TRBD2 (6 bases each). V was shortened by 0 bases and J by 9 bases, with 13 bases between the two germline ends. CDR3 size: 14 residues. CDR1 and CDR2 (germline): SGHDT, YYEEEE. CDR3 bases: TGTGCCAGCAGCTTGGTGACAGAGGGGGGTGAGCAGTTCTTC. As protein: CASSLVTEGGEQFF.